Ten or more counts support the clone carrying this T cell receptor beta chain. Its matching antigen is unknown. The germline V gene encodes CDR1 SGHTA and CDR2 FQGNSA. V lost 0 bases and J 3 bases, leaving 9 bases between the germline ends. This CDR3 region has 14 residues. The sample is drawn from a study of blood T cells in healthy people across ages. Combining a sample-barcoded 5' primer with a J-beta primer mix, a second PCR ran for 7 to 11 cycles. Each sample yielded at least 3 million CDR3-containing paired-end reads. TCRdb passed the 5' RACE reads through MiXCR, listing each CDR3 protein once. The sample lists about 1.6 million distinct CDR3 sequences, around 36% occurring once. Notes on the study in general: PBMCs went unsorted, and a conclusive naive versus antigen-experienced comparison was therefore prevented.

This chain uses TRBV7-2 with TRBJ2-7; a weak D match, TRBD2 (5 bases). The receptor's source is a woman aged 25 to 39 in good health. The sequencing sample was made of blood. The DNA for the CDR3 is TGTGCCAGCAGCTTAGCAGCGGTAAACTACGAGCAGTACTTC. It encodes CASSLAAVNYEQYF.